The next 19 T cell receptor beta chains were all read from a single sample in a study of T cell responses to AZD1222 COVID-19 vaccine. Here immunoSEQ multiplex PCR was the method, and the copy in TCRdb shows in-frame clones only, minus some. The data hold 100,000 to 120,000 clones, with around 84% observed a single time. Material: peripheral blood, obtained on day 0 of AZD1222 vaccination. The receptors were gathered from an adult in good health.

The chain links TRBV7-8 to TRBJ1-5, with unresolved D. The CDR3 extends over 16 amino acids. Germline V gives CDR1 SGHVS, CDR2 FQNEAQ. Trimming took off 5 bases at V and 0 bases at J, with 14 bases between the two ends. The CDR3 region has the DNA TGTGCCAGCAGCCCCAGAAGTGACGGTAGCAATCAGCCCCAGCATTTT. It translates to CASSPRSDGSNQPQHF.

The genes are TRBV5-1 and TRBJ2-5, with 9 bases identical to TRBD1. V lost 4 bases, J lost 5 bases, and 6 bases stayed unmatched. There are 14 residues in the CDR3. CDR1 and CDR2 (germline): SGHRS, YFSETQ. Here the CDR3 reads CASSRDRAEETQYF. CDR3 DNA: TGCGCCAGCAGCCGGGACAGGGCGGAGGAGACCCAGTACTTC.

This chain uses TRBV5-4 with TRBJ2-1; D remains unclear. The V end was cut by 3 bases, the J end by 5 bases, with 6 bases between. The V gene's germline CDR1 is SGHNT and CDR2 YYREEE (reference sequence). The CDR3 covers 12 residues. The CDR3 reads CASSSVDNEQFF. CDR3 coding DNA: TGTGCCAGCAGCTCGGTGGACAATGAGCAGTTCTTC.

The rearrangement links TRBV7-3 to TRBJ2-5; 7 positions agree with TRBD1. The CDR3 extends over 16 amino acids. With 4 bases clipped from V and 2 bases from J, the junction kept 10 bases outside the gene matches. The V gene's germline CDR1 is SGHTA and CDR2 FQGTGA. Here the CDR3 DNA reads TGTGCCAGCAGCTCATCTGGACAGGCGGCTCAAGAGACCCAGTACTTC. This translates into CASSSSGQAAQETQYF.

V and J are TRBV9 and TRBJ2-1; 10 nucleotides match TRBD2. The germline V gene has CDR1 SGDLS and CDR2 YYNGEE. The CDR3 has 15 amino acids. With V trimmed by 4 bases and J by 3 bases, 4 bases remained unmatched. CDR3 amino acids: CASSPTSGDYNEQFF. Here the CDR3 DNA reads TGTGCCAGCAGCCCCACTAGCGGGGACTACAATGAGCAGTTCTTC.

Many counts were recorded for this clone. This specimen includes other DNA sequences encoding the same CDR3. The J gene is TRBJ2-7, the V gene TRBV11-1; D remains unclear. Germline V gene lookup returns CDR1 SGHAT and CDR2 FQDESV (reference sequence). The CDR3 has 11 residues. Trimming left V 4 bases short and J 0 bases short, with 1 base between. CDR3 protein: CASSSSYEQYF. Written as DNA, the CDR3 is TGTGCCAGCAGCTCCTCCTACGAGCAGTACTTC.

The chain couples TRBV6-1 to TRBJ2-5, with D uncertain. There are 14 residues in the CDR3. Germline CDR1 MNHNS, CDR2 SASEGT. V lost 2 bases to trimming and J lost 5 bases, with 12 bases between them. This chain's CDR3 is CASSEIIFPETQYF. The CDR3 nucleotides read TGTGCCAGCAGTGAAATAATATTTCCGGAGACCCAGTACTTC.

The chain combines TRBV10-3 with TRBJ2-7; D not resolved. Germline loops: CDR1 ENHRY, CDR2 SYGVKD. V lost 3 bases and J 3 bases, leaving 18 bases between the germline ends. This CDR3 has 16 residues. The chain's CDR3 is CAISDKKRTPHYEQYF. In DNA, the CDR3 is TGTGCCATCAGTGACAAAAAAAGGACCCCTCACTACGAGCAGTACTTC.

The genes are TRBV7-2 and TRBJ1-3; D is uncertain. Per germline, CDR1 SGHTA and CDR2 FQGNSA. The CDR3 loop spans 15 amino acids. V lost 5 bases, J lost 5 bases, and 16 bases lay in between. CDR3: CASSPAGSIRNTIYF. DNA of the CDR3: TGTGCCAGCAGCCCCGCAGGTTCTATTAGAAACACCATATATTTT.

About this clone itself: The same CDR3 can be traced to other DNA sequences in this sample. This rearrangement joins TRBV20-1 to TRBJ1-2, with D uncertain. V lost 3 bases, J lost 5 bases, and 7 bases lay in between. The CDR3 consists of 11 residues. CDR1 DFQATT and CDR2 SNEGSKA come from the germline V gene (reference sequence). CDR3: CSARVGYGYTF. The DNA of the CDR3 is TGCAGTGCTAGGGTTGGTTATGGCTACACCTTC.

Regarding this clone: Other DNA sequences in this sample translate to the same CDR3. V gene TRBV30 combines with J gene TRBJ2-6, with D perhaps TRBD1 (7 bases). The CDR3 totals 16 residues. Trimming left V 2 bases short and J 1 base short, with 12 bases between. Per the germline V gene, CDR1 is GTSNPN and CDR2 is SVGIG (reference sequence). CDR3 DNA: TGTGCCTGGAGTCGGGGGACAGATTCTGGGGCCAACGTCCTGACTTTC. This encodes CAWSRGTDSGANVLTF.

The rearrangement links TRBV6-5 to TRBJ1-1, with TRBD1 matching over 12 bases. CDR1 is MNHEY, CDR2 SVGAGI, per germline. This CDR3 spans 15 amino acids. V lost 7 bases and J lost 6; bases outside the gene matches: 9. The CDR3: CASTRGGQGASEAFF. The CDR3 nucleotides are TGTGCCAGCACCCGTGGGGGACAGGGGGCCTCTGAAGCTTTCTTT.

This rearrangement joins TRBV6-5 to TRBJ1-2; D is possibly TRBD1 (6 bases). The V and J ends lost 3 bases and 0 bases respectively, with 11 bases between them. Germline V gives CDR1 MNHEY, CDR2 SVGAGI. The CDR3 sequence is 15 residues long. The CDR3 sequence is CASSYRQETNYGYTF. CDR3 DNA sequence: TGTGCCAGCAGTTATCGACAGGAGACTAACTATGGCTACACCTTC.

This chain links TRBV29-1 with TRBJ1-2, with TRBD1 matching 9 bases. V lost 7 bases and J lost 8; bases outside the gene matches: 8. Germline values: CDR1 SQVTM, CDR2 ANQGSEA. CDR3 size: 12 residues. CDR3 region: CSGDRTGGGYTF. The CDR3 nucleotides read TGCAGCGGCGATCGAACAGGGGGCGGCTACACCTTC.

The rearrangement joins TRBV30 to TRBJ2-7; 11 nucleotides agree with TRBD2. Trimming cost V 4 bases and J 7 bases; bases outside gene matches: 9. CDR3 size: 14 residues. CDR1 and CDR2 (germline): GTSNPN, SVGIG (reference sequence). CDR3 amino acids: CAWTGLAGPLEQYF. The CDR3 region has the DNA TGTGCCTGGACTGGACTAGCGGGCCCCCTAGAGCAGTACTTC.

The chain carries TRBV18 and TRBJ1-2; D is undetermined. V shed 3 bases and J shed 8 bases, with 16 bases lying between them. The CDR3 contains 14 residues. Germline V gene lookup returns CDR1 KGHSH and CDR2 LQKENI. The CDR3 loop is CASSPEGSFRGYTF. CDR3 in DNA: TGTGCCAGCTCACCGGAGGGTTCCTTCCGCGGCTACACCTTC. Using reference TRBV18 and TRBJ1-2 for the parts outside the CDR3, the full variable domain is NAGVMQNPRHLVRRRGQEARLRCSPMKGHSHVYWYRQLPEEGLKFMVYLQKENIIDESGMPKERFSAEFPKEGPSILRIQQVVRGDSAAYFCASSPEGSFRGYTFGSGTRLTVV.

This clone was seen a handful of times. This chain joins TRBV2 and TRBJ1-1; the D gene is possibly TRBD1 (5 bases). The CDR3 covers 14 residues. From germline, CDR1 is SNHLY and CDR2 FYNNEI. V dropped 6 bases and J dropped 1 base, with 12 bases sitting between them. CDR3 nucleotides: TGTGCCAGCAGCCGACAGTTAGGGAACACTGAAGCTTTCTTT. Translated: CASSRQLGNTEAFF. Full variable domain (rest looked up from reference TRBV2 and TRBJ1-1): EPEVTQTPSHQVTQMGQEVILRCVPISNHLYFYWYRQILGQKVEFLVSFYNNEISEKSEIFDDQFSVERPDGSNFTLKIRSTKLEDSAMYFCASSRQLGNTEAFFGQGTRLTVV.

This chain connects TRBV24-1 to TRBJ2-2; tentatively, D is TRBD1 or TRBD2 (5 bases each). This CDR3 is 17 amino acids long. Germline V gene sequence: CDR1 KGHDR, CDR2 SFDVKD. V was shortened by 1 base and J by 3 bases, with 14 bases between the two germline ends. The CDR3: CATSDFANMGDTGELFF. In DNA, the CDR3 is TGTGCCACCAGTGATTTCGCGAACATGGGGGACACCGGGGAGCTGTTTTTT.

This chain joins TRBV6-5 and TRBJ2-2; a possible D gene is TRBD1 (5 bases). V was shortened by 8 bases and J by 6 bases, with 13 bases between the two germline ends. This CDR3 is 13 amino acids long. Per germline, CDR1 MNHEY and CDR2 SVGAGI. The CDR3 nucleotides read TGTGCCAGCCGGCCAGGGCCCCCCGGGGAGCTGTTTTTT. Protein sequence: CASRPGPPGELFF.